The rows below give T cell receptor beta chains drawn from one sample of a study of Graves' ophthalmopathy and Graves' hyperthyroidism. In TCRdb, the multiplex PCR reads were re-called with MiXCR into one record per CDR3 protein. The sample records around 1.1 million distinct CDR3 sequences, about two fifths being singletons. The sequenced material came from peripheral blood or thyroid tissue (not recorded which). The receptors originated from an adult man with Graves' hyperthyroidism. Both conserved end residues are part of each CDR3. D genes are given only for firm matches. A row's size may be missing; if present it is once, few, many or a size class.

d_call | j_call | clone_size | v_call | cdr3_aa | cdr3_nt
TRBD1 | TRBJ1-6 | - | TRBV6-1 | CASRSLGQGVNSPLHF | TGTGCCAGCAGAAGCCTCGGACAGGGCGTTAATTCACCCCTCCACTTT
TRBD2 | TRBJ2-7 | - | TRBV2 | CASSGRRLYEQYF | TGTGCCAGCAGCGGGAGGAGGCTCTACGAGCAGTACTTC
TRBD1 | TRBJ2-5 | many | TRBV7-2 | CASSFLPGTEKETQYF | TGTGCCAGCAGCTTCCTCCCCGGGACAGAAAAAGAGACCCAGTACTTC
- | TRBJ2-2 | few | TRBV7-2 | CASSQSLPRRNTGELFF | TGTGCCAGCAGCCAATCCCTCCCCCGGCGGAACACCGGGGAGCTGTTTTTT
- | TRBJ2-7 | many | TRBV12-3/TRBV12-4 | CASSPGITYEQYF | TGTGCCAGCAGCCCGGGCATTACCTACGAGCAGTACTTC
- | TRBJ1-5 | - | TRBV10-3 | CAISEGGTQHF | TGTGCCATCAGTGAGGGGGGGACCCAGCATTTT
- | TRBJ2-7 | many | TRBV20-1 | CSAGGGTYEQYF | TGCAGTGCGGGAGGTGGGACCTACGAGCAGTACTTC
TRBD1 | TRBJ1-5 | - | TRBV7-2 | CASSVTGVGNQPQHF | TGTGCCAGCAGCGTAACAGGGGTTGGCAATCAGCCCCAGCATTTT
- | TRBJ1-1 | many | TRBV19 | CASSIFAGQNTEAFF | TGTGCCAGTAGTATTTTTGCGGGACAGAACACTGAAGCTTTCTTT
TRBD1 | TRBJ1-1 | - | TRBV10-3 | CAISGGDRLNTEAFF | TGTGCCATCAGTGGAGGGGACAGGTTGAACACTGAAGCTTTCTTT
- | TRBJ2-5 | - | TRBV2 | CASSVIGQETQYF | TGTGCCAGCAGTGTAATTGGACAAGAGACCCAGTACTTC
- | TRBJ1-1 | many | TRBV29-1 | CSVATQASSREAFF | TGCAGCGTAGCTACACAGGCATCATCGCGTGAAGCTTTCTTT
- | TRBJ1-3 | few | TRBV6-5 | CASSVSGARGNTIYF | TGTGCCAGCAGTGTGTCGGGTGCGCGAGGAAACACCATATATTTT
- | TRBJ2-3 | few | TRBV15 | CATSTTASTDTQYF | TGTGCCACCAGCACGACAGCTAGCACAGATACGCAGTATTTT
- | TRBJ2-1 | few | TRBV19 | CASSPRDTSPGNEQFF | TGTGCCAGTAGTCCCCGGGACACCTCCCCCGGGAATGAGCAGTTCTTC
TRBD1 | TRBJ1-6 | - | TRBV5-1 | CASRSTGQNSPLHF | TGCGCCAGCAGGTCGACAGGGCAGAATTCACCCCTCCACTTT
- | TRBJ2-5 | - | TRBV29-1 | CSVGVGLAKTQYF | TGCAGCGTTGGGGTAGGGCTGGCGAAGACCCAGTACTTC
TRBD2 | TRBJ2-7 | - | TRBV5-1 | CASSTDGTSGSYEQYF | TGCGCCAGCAGCACCGACGGGACTAGCGGTTCCTACGAGCAGTACTTC
- | TRBJ1-5 | many | TRBV7-2 | CASSSEGGEGSNQPQHF | TGTGCCAGCAGCTCTGAAGGGGGTGAGGGTAGCAATCAGCCCCAGCATTTT
- | TRBJ1-2 | many | TRBV2 | CASNLDGNYGYTF | TGTGCCAGCAATTTGGACGGTAACTATGGCTACACCTTC
- | TRBJ2-7 | - | TRBV10-2 | CASSEPRASGYEQYF | TGCGCCAGCAGTGAGCCGAGAGCCTCAGGCTACGAGCAGTACTTC
- | TRBJ2-7 | many | TRBV29-1 | CSVVNTATYEQYF | TGCAGCGTTGTCAACACCGCGACCTACGAGCAGTACTTC
- | TRBJ1-1 | - | TRBV7-2 | CASSSQMNTETFF | TGTGCCAGCAGCTCCCAGATGAACACTGAAACTTTCTTT
- | TRBJ2-2 | many | TRBV29-1 | CSVFRVGTGELFF | TGCAGCGTTTTCAGGGTTGGCACCGGGGAGCTGTTTTTT
- | TRBJ2-7 | few | TRBV5-8 | CASSLGTDPFYEQYF | TGTGCCAGCAGCTTGGGCACGGATCCCTTCTACGAGCAGTACTTC
- | TRBJ1-6 | many | TRBV10-3 | CAILRDPNSPLHF | TGTGCCATCCTCCGGGATCCTAATTCACCCCTCCACTTT
TRBD1 | TRBJ1-2 | - | TRBV29-1 | CSADRTALHGYTF | TGCAGCGCGGACAGGACGGCACTCCATGGCTACACCTTC
- | TRBJ1-5 | few | TRBV20-1 | CSASRRVSNQPQHF | TGCAGTGCCAGCCGCAGGGTAAGCAATCAGCCCCAGCATTTT
TRBD2 | TRBJ2-7 | - | TRBV20-1 | CSAKSIAGSYEQYF | TGCAGTGCTAAAAGTATAGCGGGATCCTACGAGCAGTACTTC
TRBD1 | TRBJ1-6 | - | TRBV27 | CASSLAGTAFYSPLHF | TGTGCCAGCAGTTTAGCCGGGACAGCTTTTTATTCACCCCTCCACTTT
TRBD1 | TRBJ2-7 | - | TRBV4-3 | CASSQEWGQVAYEQYF | TGCGCCAGCAGCCAAGAATGGGGACAGGTAGCCTACGAGCAGTACTTC
- | TRBJ1-1 | - | TRBV29-1 | CSSKGPRAQNTEAFF | TGCAGCAGCAAGGGCCCCCGGGCCCAGAACACTGAAGCTTTCTTT
- | TRBJ1-6 | once | TRBV10-3 | CAISVAGEDSPLHF | TGTGCCATCAGTGTGGCCGGGGAAGATTCACCCCTCCACTTT
TRBD1 | TRBJ1-2 | - | TRBV15 | CATSSITGTGHYGYTF | TGTGCCACCAGCAGCATTACCGGGACAGGGCACTATGGCTACACCTTC
- | TRBJ2-5 | - | TRBV25-1 | CASSEASALGGETQYF | TGTGCCAGCAGTGAAGCTTCGGCTCTAGGCGGAGAGACCCAGTACTTC
TRBD2 | TRBJ2-2 | - | TRBV5-1 | CASSLTSGTMDTGELFF | TGCGCCAGCAGCTTGACTAGCGGGACAATGGACACCGGGGAGCTGTTTTTT
TRBD2 | TRBJ2-3 | - | TRBV7-9 | CASSWLALAGVSSDTQYF | TGTGCCAGCAGCTGGTTGGCACTGGCGGGAGTGTCGTCAGATACGCAGTATTTT
- | TRBJ1-5 | - | TRBV2 | CASSGPKRNSPQHF | TGTGCCAGCAGCGGCCCAAAGAGAAATTCACCCCAGCATTTT
- | TRBJ1-2 | - | TRBV29-1 | CSVVRANYGYTF | TGCAGCGTTGTCCGGGCCAACTATGGCTACACCTTC
- | TRBJ2-6 | many | TRBV20-1 | CSASSRAGWRANVLTF | TGCAGTGCTTCTAGTCGGGCTGGCTGGAGGGCCAACGTCCTGACTTTC
- | TRBJ1-5 | - | TRBV7-9 | CASSSTAGDQPQHF | TGTGCCAGCAGCTCGACGGCCGGTGATCAGCCCCAGCATTTT
- | TRBJ2-7 | many | TRBV7-8 | CASSQTLAYEQYF | TGTGCCAGCAGCCAAACATTAGCCTACGAGCAGTACTTC
- | TRBJ2-5 | few | TRBV12-3/TRBV12-4 | CASSPGSGLALQETQYF | TGTGCCAGCAGTCCAGGCTCGGGGTTGGCTCTACAAGAGACCCAGTACTTC
- | TRBJ1-1 | many | TRBV10-3 | CAITRQQGTNTEAFF | TGTGCCATCACCCGCCAGCAGGGCACGAACACTGAAGCTTTCTTT
TRBD1 | TRBJ2-7 | - | TRBV5-1 | CASSSWTGSFYEQYF | TGCGCCAGCAGCTCCTGGACAGGGAGCTTCTACGAGCAGTACTTC
TRBD1 | TRBJ1-1 | many | TRBV9 | CASSRTGGTDGEAFF | TGTGCCAGCAGCAGGACAGGGGGTACGGATGGTGAAGCTTTCTTT
- | TRBJ1-2 | - | TRBV10-2 | CASSYSIGRSRTYGYTF | TGTGCCAGCAGTTACTCGATTGGCCGCAGTCGTACCTATGGCTACACCTTC
- | TRBJ2-2 | - | TRBV30 | CAWSAGDTGELFF | TGTGCCTGGAGTGCGGGGGACACCGGGGAGCTGTTTTTT
- | TRBJ2-1 | - | TRBV7-9 | CASSPGPYNEQFF | TGTGCCAGCAGTCCAGGGCCCTACAATGAGCAGTTCTTC